A selection of T cell receptor beta chains follows, all from one sample in a study of Ad26.COV2.S vaccination and SARS-CoV-2 variants. Method: immunoSEQ multiplex PCR; TCRdb's copy keeps in-frame clones and lacks some. Of around 300,000 clones listed, roughly nine tenths are singletons. Here the sequenced sample was peripheral blood, taken in a trial of Ad26.COV2.S vaccine versus placebo. These receptor sequences come from a person aged 18-65 years who received the Ad26.COV2.S COVID-19 vaccine or a placebo. Both conserved end residues are part of each CDR3. The D gene is left open where the match is weak. Clone size is stated in some rows and not others, as once, few, many or a class when expanded.

d_call: .; clone_size: .; j_call: TRBJ1-5; v_call: TRBV6-5; cdr3_nt: TGTGCCAGCAGTTACTCGCGAGATCAGCCCCAGCATTTT; cdr3_aa: CASSYSRDQPQHF
d_call: .; clone_size: .; j_call: TRBJ2-7; v_call: TRBV3-1/TRBV3-2; cdr3_nt: TGTGCCAGCAGCCAGGAGGCGTACGAGCAGTACTTC; cdr3_aa: CASSQEAYEQYF
d_call: .; clone_size: .; j_call: TRBJ1-6; v_call: TRBV10-3; cdr3_nt: TGTGCCGTCAAAGGGGTGGCCCATTCACCCCTCCACTTT; cdr3_aa: CAVKGVAHSPLHF
d_call: TRBD1; clone_size: .; j_call: TRBJ2-7; v_call: TRBV7-4; cdr3_nt: TGTGCCAGCAGCTCCCGGGACAGGGAGAGCTCCTACGAGCAGTACTTC; cdr3_aa: CASSSRDRESSYEQYF
d_call: .; clone_size: .; j_call: TRBJ1-1; v_call: TRBV28; cdr3_nt: TGTGCCAGCAGTTTGCCATACAGGGATGGGAACACTGAAGCTTTCTTT; cdr3_aa: CASSLPYRDGNTEAFF
d_call: TRBD1; clone_size: .; j_call: TRBJ1-2; v_call: TRBV6-5; cdr3_nt: TGTGCCAGCGCGACGGACAGGGAGGCGGGGGGCTACACCTTC; cdr3_aa: CASATDREAGGYTF
d_call: .; clone_size: .; j_call: TRBJ1-4; v_call: TRBV3-1/TRBV3-2; cdr3_nt: TGTGCCAGCAGCCAGGGGGCATGGGAAAAACTGTTTTTT; cdr3_aa: CASSQGAWEKLFF
d_call: .; clone_size: .; j_call: TRBJ1-1; v_call: TRBV19; cdr3_nt: TGTGCCAGTATTCCGAGGGCAGGATCGTTGATGATGAACACTGAAGCTTTCTTT; cdr3_aa: CASIPRAGSLMMNTEAFF
d_call: .; clone_size: .; j_call: TRBJ1-2; v_call: TRBV7-8; cdr3_nt: TGTGCCAGCAGCTTAGGACTCCTAAGGGGTGGCTACACCTTC; cdr3_aa: CASSLGLLRGGYTF
d_call: .; clone_size: .; j_call: TRBJ2-1; v_call: TRBV27; cdr3_nt: TGTGCCAGTTACCAGGGGGGCATGGCCGGTTACAATGAGCAGTTCTTC; cdr3_aa: CASYQGGMAGYNEQFF
d_call: TRBD2; clone_size: .; j_call: TRBJ2-1; v_call: TRBV6-4; cdr3_nt: TGTGCCAGCAGCTCTACTAGCGGGAGATCTCGTTACAATGAGCAGTTCTTC; cdr3_aa: CASSSTSGRSRYNEQFF
d_call: .; clone_size: .; j_call: TRBJ2-2; v_call: TRBV5-6; cdr3_nt: TGTGCCAGCAGCTGGGGGGCCACCGGGGAGCTGTTTTTT; cdr3_aa: CASSWGATGELFF
d_call: .; clone_size: .; j_call: TRBJ1-6; v_call: TRBV5-4; cdr3_nt: TGTGCCAGCACCCGAGGGACTCATAATTCACCCCTCCACTTT; cdr3_aa: CASTRGTHNSPLHF
d_call: TRBD2; clone_size: .; j_call: TRBJ2-2; v_call: TRBV11-3; cdr3_nt: TGTGCCAGCAGCTTAGATCCAGCGGGAACCGGGGAGCTGTTTTTT; cdr3_aa: CASSLDPAGTGELFF
d_call: .; clone_size: .; j_call: TRBJ1-4; v_call: TRBV2; cdr3_nt: TGTGCCAGCACGGGGACTCCAACTAATGAAAAACTGTTTTTT; cdr3_aa: CASTGTPTNEKLFF
d_call: TRBD1; clone_size: .; j_call: TRBJ2-7; v_call: TRBV6-2/TRBV6-3; cdr3_nt: TGTGCCAGCAGCCGGACAGGGATCGCTTACGAGCAGTACTTC; cdr3_aa: CASSRTGIAYEQYF
d_call: .; clone_size: .; j_call: TRBJ2-7; v_call: TRBV13; cdr3_nt: TGTGCCAGCACTTCGGGACGGGGGAACTACGAGCAGTACTTC; cdr3_aa: CASTSGRGNYEQYF
d_call: .; clone_size: .; j_call: TRBJ1-1; v_call: TRBV4-1; cdr3_nt: TGCGCCAGCAGCCAAGAGGGGTCCCAAGATGAAGCTTTCTTT; cdr3_aa: CASSQEGSQDEAFF
d_call: .; clone_size: .; j_call: TRBJ1-2; v_call: TRBV9; cdr3_nt: TGTGCCAGCAGCCCAGATAGCGCCAGGGGAGGGAGCTATGGCTACACCTTC; cdr3_aa: CASSPDSARGGSYGYTF
d_call: .; clone_size: .; j_call: TRBJ1-2; v_call: TRBV5-6; cdr3_nt: TGTGCCAGCAGCTTCGCCCCTGATGGCTACACCTTC; cdr3_aa: CASSFAPDGYTF
d_call: TRBD1; clone_size: .; j_call: TRBJ2-1; v_call: TRBV7-3; cdr3_nt: TGTGCCAGCAGCTTATTGGACAGGGCCAATGAGCAGTTCTTC; cdr3_aa: CASSLLDRANEQFF
d_call: .; clone_size: once; j_call: TRBJ2-7; v_call: TRBV9; cdr3_nt: TGTGCCAGCAGCGAGGACTTATCCTACGAGCAGTACTTC; cdr3_aa: CASSEDLSYEQYF
d_call: .; clone_size: .; j_call: TRBJ1-2; v_call: TRBV29-1; cdr3_nt: TGCAGCGTTACCCCCTATGGGGGTAAGGCGGAGGGCTATGGCTACACCTTC; cdr3_aa: CSVTPYGGKAEGYGYTF
d_call: TRBD1; clone_size: .; j_call: TRBJ2-6; v_call: TRBV4-3; cdr3_nt: TGCGCCAGCAGCCAGGATTCCGGGACAGGGGGCTTTGGGGCCAACGTCCTGACTTTC; cdr3_aa: CASSQDSGTGGFGANVLTF
d_call: .; clone_size: .; j_call: TRBJ2-3; v_call: TRBV30; cdr3_nt: TGTGCCTGGAACCCCCCTGGGGGGCCCAGCCCCTTAGATACGCAGTATTTT; cdr3_aa: CAWNPPGGPSPLDTQYF
d_call: .; clone_size: .; j_call: TRBJ1-6; v_call: TRBV5-5; cdr3_nt: TGTGCCAGCACACAGATCAGCCCAGGGACCTCCTATAATTCACCCCTCCACTTT; cdr3_aa: CASTQISPGTSYNSPLHF
d_call: .; clone_size: .; j_call: TRBJ2-7; v_call: TRBV3-1/TRBV3-2; cdr3_nt: TGTGCCAGCAGCCAAGATGGGGTAGGCACCTACGAGCAGTACTTC; cdr3_aa: CASSQDGVGTYEQYF
d_call: .; clone_size: .; j_call: TRBJ2-1; v_call: TRBV13; cdr3_nt: TGTGCCAGCAGCTTACCATACTCGTCCGGACAGGAGCAGTTCTTC; cdr3_aa: CASSLPYSSGQEQFF
d_call: .; clone_size: .; j_call: TRBJ2-3; v_call: TRBV3-1/TRBV3-2; cdr3_nt: TGTGCCAGCAGCCAAGAGGGTGGCACAGATACGCAGTATTTT; cdr3_aa: CASSQEGGTDTQYF
d_call: TRBD1; clone_size: .; j_call: TRBJ1-5; v_call: TRBV19; cdr3_nt: TGTGCCAGTAAAATAGACAGGTCAGGGGGACAGCCCCAGCATTTT; cdr3_aa: CASKIDRSGGQPQHF
d_call: TRBD1; clone_size: .; j_call: TRBJ1-2; v_call: TRBV4-2; cdr3_nt: TGTGCCAGCAGCCGTCCGGGACAGGGAGAGGGCTACACCTTC; cdr3_aa: CASSRPGQGEGYTF
d_call: TRBD2; clone_size: .; j_call: TRBJ2-4; v_call: TRBV6-2/TRBV6-3; cdr3_nt: TGTGCCAGCAGTTACGCGCGGACTAGGGAAGCCAAAAACATTCAGTACTTC; cdr3_aa: CASSYARTREAKNIQYF
d_call: .; clone_size: .; j_call: TRBJ1-2; v_call: TRBV25-1; cdr3_nt: TGTGCCAGCAGTGTCCTTAACTATGGCTACACCTTC; cdr3_aa: CASSVLNYGYTF
d_call: .; clone_size: .; j_call: TRBJ1-3; v_call: TRBV4-1; cdr3_nt: TGCGCCAGCAGCCAAGAGGGACGCCTCTCTGGAAACACCATATATTTT; cdr3_aa: CASSQEGRLSGNTIYF
d_call: .; clone_size: .; j_call: TRBJ2-7; v_call: TRBV3-1/TRBV3-2; cdr3_nt: TGTGCCAGCAGCCAACGGGGCGAGCAGTACTTC; cdr3_aa: CASSQRGEQYF
d_call: TRBD1; clone_size: .; j_call: TRBJ1-2; v_call: TRBV6-5; cdr3_nt: TGTGCCAGCAGGTCACAGGGGGCGCAGGGCTACACCTTC; cdr3_aa: CASRSQGAQGYTF
d_call: .; clone_size: .; j_call: TRBJ1-3; v_call: TRBV29-1; cdr3_nt: TGCAGCGCCGCACAGGCGTCCGGAAACACCATATATTTT; cdr3_aa: CSAAQASGNTIYF
d_call: TRBD2; clone_size: .; j_call: TRBJ2-7; v_call: TRBV7-3; cdr3_nt: TGTGCCAGCAGCTTAAGGGGTACCTCCGGGACTAGCGGTAGCTCCTACGAGCAGTACTTC; cdr3_aa: CASSLRGTSGTSGSSYEQYF
d_call: .; clone_size: once; j_call: TRBJ2-3; v_call: TRBV7-2; cdr3_nt: TGTGCCAGCAGCTTAACCCCACGCGGAAGCACAGATACGCAGTATTTT; cdr3_aa: CASSLTPRGSTDTQYF
d_call: .; clone_size: .; j_call: TRBJ2-6; v_call: TRBV5-1; cdr3_nt: TGCGCCAGCAGCCCCCAGGGGAGGGGGGCCAACGTCCTGACTTTC; cdr3_aa: CASSPQGRGANVLTF
d_call: .; clone_size: .; j_call: TRBJ1-1; v_call: TRBV18; cdr3_nt: TGTGCCAGCGGGGGGATGACTGAAGCTTTCTTT; cdr3_aa: CASGGMTEAFF
d_call: TRBD1; clone_size: .; j_call: TRBJ1-2; v_call: TRBV25-1; cdr3_nt: TGTGCCAGCGGGGGGGGACAGGGGATTTTTGGCTACACCTTC; cdr3_aa: CASGGGQGIFGYTF